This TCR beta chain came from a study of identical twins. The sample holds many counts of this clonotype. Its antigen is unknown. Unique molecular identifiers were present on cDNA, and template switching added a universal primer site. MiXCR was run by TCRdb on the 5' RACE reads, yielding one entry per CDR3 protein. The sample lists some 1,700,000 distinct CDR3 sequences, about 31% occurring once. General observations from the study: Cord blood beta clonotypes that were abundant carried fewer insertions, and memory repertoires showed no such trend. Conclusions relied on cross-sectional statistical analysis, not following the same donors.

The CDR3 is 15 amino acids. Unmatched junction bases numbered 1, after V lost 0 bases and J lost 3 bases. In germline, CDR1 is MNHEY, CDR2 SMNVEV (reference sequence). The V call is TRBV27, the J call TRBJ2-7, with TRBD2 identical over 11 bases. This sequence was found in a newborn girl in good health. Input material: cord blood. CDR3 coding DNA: TGTGCCAGCAGTTTATCACTAGCGGGAGTCTACGAGCAGTACTTC. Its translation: CASSLSLAGVYEQYF.